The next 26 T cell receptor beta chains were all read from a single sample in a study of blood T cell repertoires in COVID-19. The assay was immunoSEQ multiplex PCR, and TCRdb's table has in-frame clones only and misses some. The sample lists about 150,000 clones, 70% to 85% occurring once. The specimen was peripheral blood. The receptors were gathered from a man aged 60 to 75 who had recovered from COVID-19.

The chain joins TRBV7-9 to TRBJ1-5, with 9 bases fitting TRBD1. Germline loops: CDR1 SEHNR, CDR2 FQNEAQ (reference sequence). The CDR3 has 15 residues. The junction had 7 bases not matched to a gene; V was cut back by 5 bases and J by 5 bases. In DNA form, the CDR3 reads TGTGCCAGCAGCCCACAAGGACAGGGGCATCAGCCCCAGCATTTT. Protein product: CASSPQGQGHQPQHF. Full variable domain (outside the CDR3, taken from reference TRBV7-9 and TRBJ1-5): DTGVSQNPRHKITKRGQNVTFRCDPISEHNRLYWYRQTLGQGPEFLTYFQNEAQLEKSRLLSDRFSAERPKGSFSTLEIQRTEQGDSAMYLCASSPQGQGHQPQHFGDGTRLSIL.

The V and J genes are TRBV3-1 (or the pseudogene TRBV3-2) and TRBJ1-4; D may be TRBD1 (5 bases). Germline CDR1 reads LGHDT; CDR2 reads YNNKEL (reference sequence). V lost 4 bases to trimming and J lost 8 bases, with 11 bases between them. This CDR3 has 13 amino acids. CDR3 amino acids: CASSPTGIEKLFF. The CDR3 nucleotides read TGTGCCAGCAGCCCCACAGGTATCGAAAAACTGTTTTTT.

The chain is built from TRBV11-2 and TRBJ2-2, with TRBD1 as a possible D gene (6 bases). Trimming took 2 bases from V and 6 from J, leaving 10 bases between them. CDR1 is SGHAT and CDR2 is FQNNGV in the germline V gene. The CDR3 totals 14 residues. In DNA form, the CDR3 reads TGTGCCAGCAGCTTACTGGGGGCCGCCGGGGAGCTGTTTTTT. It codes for CASSLLGAAGELFF.

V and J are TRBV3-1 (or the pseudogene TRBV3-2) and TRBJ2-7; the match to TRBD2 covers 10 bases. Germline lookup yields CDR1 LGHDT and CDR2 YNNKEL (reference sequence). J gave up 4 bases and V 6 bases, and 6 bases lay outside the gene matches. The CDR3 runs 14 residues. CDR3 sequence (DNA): TGTGCCAGCAGAGCTAGCGGGAGAGCTTACGAGCAGTACTTC. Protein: CASRASGRAYEQYF.

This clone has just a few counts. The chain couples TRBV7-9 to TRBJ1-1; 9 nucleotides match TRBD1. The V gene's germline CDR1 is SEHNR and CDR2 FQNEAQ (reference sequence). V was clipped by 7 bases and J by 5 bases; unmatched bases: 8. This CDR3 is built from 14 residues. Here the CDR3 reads CASNPGTGHTEAFF. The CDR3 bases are TGTGCCAGCAACCCCGGGACAGGGCATACTGAAGCTTTCTTT.

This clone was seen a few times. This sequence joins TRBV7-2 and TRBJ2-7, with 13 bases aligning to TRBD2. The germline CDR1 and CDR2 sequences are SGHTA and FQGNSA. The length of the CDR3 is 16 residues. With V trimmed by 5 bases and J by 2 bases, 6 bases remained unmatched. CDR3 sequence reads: CASSRTSGGITYEQYF. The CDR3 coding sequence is TGTGCCAGCAGCCGGACTAGCGGGGGTATTACCTACGAGCAGTACTTC. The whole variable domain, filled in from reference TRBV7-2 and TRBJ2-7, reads GAGVSQSPSNKVTEKGKDVELRCDPISGHTALYWYRQSLGQGLEFLIYFQGNSAPDKSGLPSDRFSAERTGGSVSTLTIQRTQQEDSAVYLCASSRTSGGITYEQYFGPGTRLTVT.

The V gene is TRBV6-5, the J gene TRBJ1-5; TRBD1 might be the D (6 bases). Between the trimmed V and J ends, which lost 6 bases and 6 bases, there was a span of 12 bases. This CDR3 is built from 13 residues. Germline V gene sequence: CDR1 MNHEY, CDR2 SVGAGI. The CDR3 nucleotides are TGTGCCAGCAGCCCCGACAGGCGTCAGCCCCAGCATTTT. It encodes CASSPDRRQPQHF.

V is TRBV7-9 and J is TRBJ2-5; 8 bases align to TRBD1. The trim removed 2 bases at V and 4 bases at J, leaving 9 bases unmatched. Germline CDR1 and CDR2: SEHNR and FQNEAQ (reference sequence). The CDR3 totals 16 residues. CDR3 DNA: TGTGCCAGCAGCTTACTCCAGGGGGCAGCTCGAGAGACCCAGTACTTC. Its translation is CASSLLQGAARETQYF.

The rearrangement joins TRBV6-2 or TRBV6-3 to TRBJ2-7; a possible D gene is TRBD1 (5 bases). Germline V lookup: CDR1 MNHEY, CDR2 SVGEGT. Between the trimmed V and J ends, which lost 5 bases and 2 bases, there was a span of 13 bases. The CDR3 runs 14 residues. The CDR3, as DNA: TGTGCCAGCAGTGGACACAGAGACACCTACGAGCAGTACTTC. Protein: CASSGHRDTYEQYF.

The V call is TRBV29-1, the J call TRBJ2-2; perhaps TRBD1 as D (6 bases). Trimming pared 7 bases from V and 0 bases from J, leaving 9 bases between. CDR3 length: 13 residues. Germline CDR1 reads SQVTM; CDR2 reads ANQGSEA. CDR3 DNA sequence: TGCAGCGCCGACAGGCCGAACACCGGGGAGCTGTTTTTT. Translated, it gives CSADRPNTGELFF.

This CDR3 is CASSKVIRGGCSYTF. The CDR3 nucleotides are TGTGCCAGCAGCAAAGTAATCAGGGGCGGCTGTAGCTACACCTTC. The J gene is TRBJ1-2, the V gene TRBV21-1; TRBD1 is taken as the D call from the table, unchecked against the DNA. TRBV21-1 is classified as a pseudogene. The CDR3 sequence is 15 residues long.

CDR3 DNA sequence: TGCAGGGAGGGACAGTTTGACTCTGGAAACACCATATATTTT. Translated, it gives CREGQFDSGNTIYF. V gene TRBV29-1 combines with J gene TRBJ1-3, with 7 bases matching TRBD1. The CDR3 has 14 residues. Germline CDR1 and CDR2: SQVTM and ANQGSEA. The full variable domain, completed using reference TRBV29-1 and TRBJ1-3, is SAVISQKPSRDICQRGTSLTIQCQVDSQVTMMFWYRQQPGQSLTLIATANQGSEATYESGFVIDKFPISRPNLTFSTLTVSNMSPEDSSIYLCREGQFDSGNTIYFGEGSWLTVV.

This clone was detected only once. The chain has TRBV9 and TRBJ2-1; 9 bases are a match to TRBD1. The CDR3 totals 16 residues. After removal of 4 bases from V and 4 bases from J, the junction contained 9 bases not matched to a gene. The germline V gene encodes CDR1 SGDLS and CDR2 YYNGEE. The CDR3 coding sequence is TGTGCCAGCAGCACAACCGGGACAGGGAGATACAATGAGCAGTTCTTC. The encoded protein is CASSTTGTGRYNEQFF.

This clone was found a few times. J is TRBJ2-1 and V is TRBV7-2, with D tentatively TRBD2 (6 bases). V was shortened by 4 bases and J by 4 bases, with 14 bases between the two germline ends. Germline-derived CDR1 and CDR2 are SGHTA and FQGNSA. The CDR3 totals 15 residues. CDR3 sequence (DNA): TGTGCCAGCAGCTATAACCCCGGGACTTACAATGAGCAGTTCTTC. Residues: CASSYNPGTYNEQFF. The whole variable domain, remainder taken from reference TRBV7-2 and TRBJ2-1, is GAGVSQSPSNKVTEKGKDVELRCDPISGHTALYWYRQSLGQGLEFLIYFQGNSAPDKSGLPSDRFSAERTGGSVSTLTIQRTQQEDSAVYLCASSYNPGTYNEQFFGPGTRLTVL.

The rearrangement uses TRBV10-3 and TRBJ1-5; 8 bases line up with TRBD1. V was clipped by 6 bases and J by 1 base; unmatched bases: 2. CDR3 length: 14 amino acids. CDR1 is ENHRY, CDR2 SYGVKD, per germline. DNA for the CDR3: TGTGCCATCAGCACAGGGGGAAGCAATCAGCCCCAGCATTTT. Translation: CAISTGGSNQPQHF.

The CDR3 DNA follows: TGTGCCAGCAGTTCAAAGGGGGCTGGAAACACCATATATTTT. It specifies CASSSKGAGNTIYF. V usage is TRBV5-4 and J usage is TRBJ1-3; possible D gene TRBD1, 6 bases. Trimming took 5 bases from V and 2 from J, leaving 11 bases between them. The CDR3 has 14 residues. Germline-derived CDR1 and CDR2 are SGHNT and YYREEE (reference sequence). The whole variable domain, filled in from reference TRBV5-4 and TRBJ1-3, reads ETGVTQSPTHLIKTRGQQVTLRCSSQSGHNTVSWYQQALGQGPQFIFQYYREEENGRGNFPPRFSGLQFPNYSSELNVNALELDDSALYLCASSSKGAGNTIYFGEGSWLTVV.

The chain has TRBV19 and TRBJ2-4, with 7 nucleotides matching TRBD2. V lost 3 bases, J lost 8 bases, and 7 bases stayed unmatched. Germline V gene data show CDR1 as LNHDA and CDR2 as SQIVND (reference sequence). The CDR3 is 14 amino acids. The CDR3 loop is CASSISHGGDIQYF. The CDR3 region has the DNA TGTGCCAGTAGTATTTCCCATGGGGGGGACATTCAGTACTTC.

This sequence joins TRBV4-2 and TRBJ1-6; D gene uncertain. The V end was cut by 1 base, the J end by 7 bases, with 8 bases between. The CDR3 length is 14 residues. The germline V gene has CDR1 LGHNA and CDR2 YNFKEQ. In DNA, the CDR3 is TGTGCCAGCAGCCAAGTAACAGAGAATTCACCCCTCCACTTT. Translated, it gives CASSQVTENSPLHF.

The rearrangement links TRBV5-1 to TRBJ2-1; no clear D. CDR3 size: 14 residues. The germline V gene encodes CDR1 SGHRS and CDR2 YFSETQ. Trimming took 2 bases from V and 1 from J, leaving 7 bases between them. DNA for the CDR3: TGCGCCAGCAGCTTCGACTTTTCCTACAATGAGCAGTTCTTC. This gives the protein CASSFDFSYNEQFF. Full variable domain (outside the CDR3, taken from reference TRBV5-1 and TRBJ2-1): KAGVTQTPRYLIKTRGQQVTLSCSPISGHRSVSWYQQTPGQGLQFLFEYFSETQRNKGNFPGRFSGRQFSNSRSEMNVSTLELGDSALYLCASSFDFSYNEQFFGPGTRLTVL.

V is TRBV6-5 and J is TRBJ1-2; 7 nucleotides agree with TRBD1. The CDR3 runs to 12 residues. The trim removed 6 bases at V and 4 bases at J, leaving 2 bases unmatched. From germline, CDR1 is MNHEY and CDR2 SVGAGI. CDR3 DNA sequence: TGTGCCAGCAGGAGGGACAGCTATGGCTACACCTTC. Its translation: CASRRDSYGYTF.

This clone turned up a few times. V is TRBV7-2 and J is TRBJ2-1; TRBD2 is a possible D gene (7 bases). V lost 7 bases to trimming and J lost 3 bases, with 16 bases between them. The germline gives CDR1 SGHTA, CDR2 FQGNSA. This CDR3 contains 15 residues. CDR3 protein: CASTLGRGGYNEQFF. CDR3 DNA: TGTGCCAGCACCCTAGGGAGGGGGGGCTACAATGAGCAGTTCTTC. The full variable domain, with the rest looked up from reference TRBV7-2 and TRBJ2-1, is GAGVSQSPSNKVTEKGKDVELRCDPISGHTALYWYRQSLGQGLEFLIYFQGNSAPDKSGLPSDRFSAERTGGSVSTLTIQRTQQEDSAVYLCASTLGRGGYNEQFFGPGTRLTVL.

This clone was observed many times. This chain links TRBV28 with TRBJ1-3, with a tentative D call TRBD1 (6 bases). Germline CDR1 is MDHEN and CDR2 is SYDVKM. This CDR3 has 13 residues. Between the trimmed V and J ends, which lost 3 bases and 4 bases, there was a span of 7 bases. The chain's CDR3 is CASSFTGGNTIYF. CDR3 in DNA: TGTGCCAGCAGTTTTACAGGGGGAAACACCATATATTTT.

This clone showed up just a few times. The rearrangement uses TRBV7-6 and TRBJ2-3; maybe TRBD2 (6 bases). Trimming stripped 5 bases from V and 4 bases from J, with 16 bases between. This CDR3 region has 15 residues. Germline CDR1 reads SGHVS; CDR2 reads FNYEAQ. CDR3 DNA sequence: TGTGCCAGCAGCCTCGGGAGTAAATGGGCAGATACGCAGTATTTT. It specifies CASSLGSKWADTQYF.

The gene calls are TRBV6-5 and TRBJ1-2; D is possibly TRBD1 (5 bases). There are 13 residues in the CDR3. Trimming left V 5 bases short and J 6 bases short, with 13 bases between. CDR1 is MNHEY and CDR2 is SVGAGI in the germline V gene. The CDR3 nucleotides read TGTGCCAGCAGTCTTCGGGGGTGGGATGGCTACACCTTC. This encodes CASSLRGWDGYTF.

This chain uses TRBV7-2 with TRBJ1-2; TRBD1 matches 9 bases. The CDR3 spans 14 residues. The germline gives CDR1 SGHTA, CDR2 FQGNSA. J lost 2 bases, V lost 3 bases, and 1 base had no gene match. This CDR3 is CASSFDRGNYGYTF. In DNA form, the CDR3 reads TGTGCCAGCAGCTTCGACAGGGGGAACTATGGCTACACCTTC.

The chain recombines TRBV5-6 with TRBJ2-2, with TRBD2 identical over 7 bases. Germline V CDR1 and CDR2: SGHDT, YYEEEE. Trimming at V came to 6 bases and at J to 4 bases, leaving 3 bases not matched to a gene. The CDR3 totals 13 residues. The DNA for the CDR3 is TGTGCCAGCATCCCGGGGGGCACCGGGGAGCTGTTTTTT. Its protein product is CASIPGGTGELFF.